A selection of T cell receptor beta chains follows, all from one sample in a study of cytomegalovirus exposure and HLA in healthy donors. The data were produced by immunoSEQ multiplex PCR, yet TCRdb's version contains in-frame clones alone and is incomplete. The table lists about 190,000 clones, 84% of them singletons. Sequences were obtained from PBMCs. Receptors originate from a woman between 45 and 60 years old in good health and CMV-seropositive. Each CDR3 is given with its conserved first and last residue. The order of the fields is D gene, clone size, V gene, J gene, CDR3 protein, CDR3 DNA. D genes are given only for firm matches. Part of the rows lack a size; the others show once, few, many or a class for expanded clones.

D gene: TRBD1
clone size: once
V gene: TRBV5-1
J gene: TRBJ2-2
CDR3 protein: CASSWTGGLTGELFF
CDR3 DNA: TGCGCCAGCAGCTGGACAGGGGGCCTTACCGGGGAGCTGTTTTTT

D gene: NA
clone size: NA
V gene: TRBV7-9
J gene: TRBJ1-1
CDR3 protein: CASSLTGTPLSNTEAFF
CDR3 DNA: TGTGCCAGCAGCCTTACAGGGACCCCCCTTTCAAACACTGAAGCTTTCTTT

D gene: NA
clone size: once
V gene: TRBV5-5
J gene: TRBJ1-2
CDR3 protein: CASSPPQFLGYTF
CDR3 DNA: TGTGCCAGCAGCCCCCCGCAGTTCCTTGGCTACACCTTC

D gene: TRBD1
clone size: once
V gene: TRBV6-5
J gene: TRBJ1-2
CDR3 protein: CASSLNRQGAHGYTF
CDR3 DNA: TGTGCCAGCAGTCTAAACCGACAGGGGGCTCATGGCTACACCTTC

D gene: NA
clone size: NA
V gene: TRBV5-4
J gene: TRBJ1-1
CDR3 protein: CASSFPMGAGTEAFF
CDR3 DNA: TGTGCCAGCAGCTTCCCGATGGGGGCTGGGACTGAAGCTTTCTTT

D gene: NA
clone size: NA
V gene: TRBV6-5
J gene: TRBJ1-2
CDR3 protein: CASRLDTPANYGYTF
CDR3 DNA: TGTGCCAGCAGACTTGACACTCCAGCTAACTATGGCTACACCTTC

D gene: TRBD1
clone size: few
V gene: TRBV6-5
J gene: TRBJ1-4
CDR3 protein: CASNGGGSANEKLFF
CDR3 DNA: TGTGCCAGCAATGGAGGGGGCTCGGCTAATGAAAAACTGTTTTTT

D gene: NA
clone size: NA
V gene: TRBV5-1
J gene: TRBJ2-1
CDR3 protein: CASSFRVPNEQFF
CDR3 DNA: TGCGCCAGCAGCTTCCGGGTACCCAATGAGCAGTTCTTC

D gene: NA
clone size: NA
V gene: TRBV28
J gene: TRBJ2-7
CDR3 protein: CASSSGTNYYEQYF
CDR3 DNA: TGTGCCAGCAGTTCCGGGACAAATTACTACGAGCAGTACTTC

D gene: NA
clone size: NA
V gene: TRBV30
J gene: TRBJ1-2
CDR3 protein: CAWSGGDSVLYGYTF
CDR3 DNA: TGTGCCTGGAGCGGAGGGGATTCAGTACTATATGGCTACACCTTC

D gene: NA
clone size: once
V gene: TRBV6-5
J gene: TRBJ1-1
CDR3 protein: CASSGGQGTEAFF
CDR3 DNA: TGTGCCAGCAGCGGGGGTCAGGGCACTGAAGCTTTCTTT

D gene: NA
clone size: NA
V gene: TRBV7-2
J gene: TRBJ2-1
CDR3 protein: CASSLGLPSEQFF
CDR3 DNA: TGTGCCAGCAGCTTAGGACTCCCTAGCGAGCAGTTCTTC

D gene: TRBD2
clone size: few
V gene: TRBV4-1
J gene: TRBJ2-3
CDR3 protein: CASSRLAGGDTDTQYF
CDR3 DNA: TGCGCCAGCAGCCGGCTAGCGGGGGGGGACACAGATACGCAGTATTTT

D gene: TRBD1
clone size: once
V gene: TRBV6-1
J gene: TRBJ1-2
CDR3 protein: CASTNTGGQYGYTF
CDR3 DNA: TGTGCCAGCACTAATACAGGGGGGCAGTATGGCTACACCTTC

D gene: NA
clone size: NA
V gene: TRBV5-1
J gene: TRBJ1-5
CDR3 protein: CASSLEGHRNQPQHF
CDR3 DNA: TGCGCCAGCAGCTTGGAGGGACATCGCAATCAGCCCCAGCATTTT

D gene: NA
clone size: once
V gene: TRBV6-5
J gene: TRBJ1-1
CDR3 protein: CASSRQEAFF
CDR3 DNA: TGTGCCAGCAGCCGACAGGAGGCTTTCTTT

D gene: TRBD1
clone size: NA
V gene: TRBV19
J gene: TRBJ1-3
CDR3 protein: CASSTGTGEAGNTIYF
CDR3 DNA: TGTGCCAGTAGTACCGGGACAGGGGAAGCTGGAAACACCATATATTTT

D gene: TRBD2
clone size: NA
V gene: TRBV18
J gene: TRBJ2-1
CDR3 protein: CASSPESGGLNEQFF
CDR3 DNA: TGTGCCAGCTCACCAGAGTCGGGGGGGTTAAATGAGCAGTTCTTC